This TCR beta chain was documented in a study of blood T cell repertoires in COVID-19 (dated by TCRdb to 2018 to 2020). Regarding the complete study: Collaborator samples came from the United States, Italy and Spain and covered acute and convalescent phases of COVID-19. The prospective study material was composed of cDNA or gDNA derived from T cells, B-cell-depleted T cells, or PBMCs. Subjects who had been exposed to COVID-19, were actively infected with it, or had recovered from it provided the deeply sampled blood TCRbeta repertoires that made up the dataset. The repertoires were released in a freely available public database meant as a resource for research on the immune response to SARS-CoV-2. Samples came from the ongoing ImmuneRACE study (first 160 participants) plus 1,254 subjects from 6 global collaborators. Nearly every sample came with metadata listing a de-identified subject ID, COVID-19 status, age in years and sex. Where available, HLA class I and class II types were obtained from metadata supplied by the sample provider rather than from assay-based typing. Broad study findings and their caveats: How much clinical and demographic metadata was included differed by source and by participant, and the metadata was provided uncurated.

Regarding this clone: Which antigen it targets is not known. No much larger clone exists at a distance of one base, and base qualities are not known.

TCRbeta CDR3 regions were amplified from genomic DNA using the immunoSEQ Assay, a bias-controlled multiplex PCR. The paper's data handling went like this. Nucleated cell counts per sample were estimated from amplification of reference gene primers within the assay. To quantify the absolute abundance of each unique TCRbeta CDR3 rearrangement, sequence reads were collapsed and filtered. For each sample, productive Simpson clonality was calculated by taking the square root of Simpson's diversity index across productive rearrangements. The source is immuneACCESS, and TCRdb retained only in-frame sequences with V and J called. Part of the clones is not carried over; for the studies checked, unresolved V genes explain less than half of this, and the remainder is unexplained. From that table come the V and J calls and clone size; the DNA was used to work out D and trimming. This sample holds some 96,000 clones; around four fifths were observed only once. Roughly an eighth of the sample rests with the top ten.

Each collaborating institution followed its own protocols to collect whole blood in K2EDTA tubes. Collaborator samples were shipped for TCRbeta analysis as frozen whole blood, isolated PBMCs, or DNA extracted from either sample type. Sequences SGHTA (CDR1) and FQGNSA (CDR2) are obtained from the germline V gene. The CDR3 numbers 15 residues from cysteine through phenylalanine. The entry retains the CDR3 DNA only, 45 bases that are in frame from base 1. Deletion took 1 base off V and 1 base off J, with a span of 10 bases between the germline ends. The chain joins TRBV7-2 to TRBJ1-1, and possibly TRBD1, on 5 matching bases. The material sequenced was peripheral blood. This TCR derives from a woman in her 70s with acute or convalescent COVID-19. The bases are TGTGCCAGCAGCTTAGATTCTACAGGGAACACTGAAGCTTTCTTT. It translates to CASSLDSTGNTEAFF.